What follows is one T cell receptor (beta chain) and its context. The data stem from a study of blood T cell repertoires in COVID-19. This CDR3 spans 15 amino acids. Per the germline V gene, CDR1 is SGHTA and CDR2 is FQGNSA. V was cut by 5 bases and J by 3 bases, with 17 bases left in between. Original methodology: Amplification of reference gene primers provided the estimated nucleated cell counts. Here immunoSEQ multiplex PCR was the method, and the copy in TCRdb shows in-frame clones only, minus some. V and J calls and clone size follow that table, whereas D and trimming were derived from the DNA. The repertoire holds some 64,000 clones, with 60% to 80% as singletons.

Sequencing used peripheral blood. The clonotype comes from a woman in her sixties with acute or convalescent COVID-19. The chain links TRBV7-2 to TRBJ2-7; a possible D gene is TRBD1 (6 bases). CDR3 in DNA: TGTGCCAGCAGCCCCACGAGGACAGAGAACTACGAGCAGTACTTC. Translation gives CASSPTRTENYEQYF.